Below are 20 T cell receptor beta chains sequenced from a single sample in a study of blood T cell repertoires in COVID-19. TCRdb's table, derived via immunoSEQ multiplex PCR, lists solely in-frame clones and lacks some. The table records some 30,000 clones, around nine tenths of them present only once. Material for sequencing was peripheral blood. The receptors derive from a human donor in a cohort sampled during active COVID-19. The donor label of this sample is uncertain.

V and J are TRBV11-3 and TRBJ2-2; 7 nucleotides align to TRBD2. J lost 9 bases, V lost 0 bases, and 10 bases had no gene match. Germline assignment: CDR1 SGHNT and CDR2 YENEEA. CDR3 length: 16 amino acids. In DNA form, the CDR3 reads TGTGCCAGCAGCTTAGATGGGAGGGCGGGGAGCCGGGAGCTGTTTTTT. The encoded protein is CASSLDGRAGSRELFF.

This sequence joins TRBV27 and TRBJ2-7; 9 bases are a match to TRBD2. Trimming removed 6 bases from V and 3 bases from J; junction bases left unmatched: 3. The CDR3 consists of 13 residues. From germline, CDR1 is MNHEY and CDR2 SMNVEV (reference sequence). CDR3 residues: CASRLSGSYEQYF. The CDR3 DNA sequence: TGTGCCAGCAGACTTAGCGGGAGCTACGAGCAGTACTTC.

The rearrangement links TRBV11-2 to TRBJ1-6, with 9 bases matching TRBD1. The CDR3 spans 14 residues. V trimming: 5 bases; J trimming: 8 bases; junction bases outside the gene matches: 4. Germline CDR1 reads SGHAT; CDR2 reads FQNNGV. The CDR3 protein is CASSRQGGDSPLHF. CDR3 sequence (DNA): TGTGCCAGCAGCCGACAGGGGGGGGATTCACCCCTCCACTTT.

CDR3 nucleotide sequence: TGTGCCAGCAGGTCAGGGGACGTCTATGGCTACACCTTC. Residues: CASRSGDVYGYTF. The V and J genes are TRBV7-9 and TRBJ1-2, with D perhaps matching TRBD1 (6 bases). The V gene lost 6 bases and the J gene lost 4 bases, with 12 bases spanning the gap. Per germline, CDR1 SEHNR and CDR2 FQNEAQ (reference sequence). The CDR3 consists of 13 residues.

The V and J genes are TRBV19 and TRBJ2-2, with a tentative D call TRBD1 (5 bases). The CDR3 is made up of 17 amino acids. The V end was cut by 3 bases, the J end by 0 bases, with 14 bases between. From germline, CDR1 is LNHDA and CDR2 SQIVND (reference sequence). Here the CDR3 reads CASSIIGQAPNTGELFF. In DNA, the CDR3 is TGTGCCAGTAGTATCATAGGACAAGCGCCGAACACCGGGGAGCTGTTTTTT.

This rearrangement joins TRBV3-1 (or the pseudogene TRBV3-2) to TRBJ2-1, with a weak D call TRBD1 (6 bases). V lost 4 bases to trimming and J lost 10 bases, with 17 bases between them. The CDR3 contains 14 residues. Germline CDR1 LGHDT, CDR2 YNNKEL (reference sequence). The CDR3 DNA follows: TGTGCCAGCAGCCTGGACAGTCTTACAAGGGAGCAGTTCTTC. Amino acid sequence: CASSLDSLTREQFF.

The chain is built from TRBV6-1 and TRBJ2-5; D not resolved. Trimming stripped 1 base from V and 1 base from J, with 7 bases between. In germline, CDR1 is MNHNS, CDR2 SASEGT. The CDR3 extends over 14 amino acids. CDR3 residues: CASSEGPGQETQYF. The CDR3 nucleotides read TGTGCCAGCAGTGAAGGTCCGGGCCAAGAGACCCAGTACTTC.

J is TRBJ2-2 and V is TRBV9, with 8 bases fitting TRBD1. This CDR3 is built from 14 residues. V dropped 3 bases and J dropped 4; count of bases not matched to a gene: 2. CDR1 is SGDLS, CDR2 YYNGEE, per germline. This CDR3 reads CASSATGGTGELFF. CDR3 in DNA: TGTGCCAGCAGCGCTACAGGGGGCACCGGGGAGCTGTTTTTT.

The chain uses TRBV29-1 and TRBJ2-5; D possibly corresponds to TRBD1 (6 bases). Germline assignment: CDR1 SQVTM and CDR2 ANQGSEA. CDR3 length: 12 amino acids. Trimming took 5 bases from V and 3 from J, leaving 10 bases between them. The CDR3 protein is CSVLGQKETQYF. The CDR3 bases are TGCAGCGTTCTAGGACAGAAAGAGACCCAGTACTTC.

The V and J genes are TRBV10-1 and TRBJ2-1; 9 bases match TRBD2. V shed 3 bases, J shed 10 bases, and the junction held 10 bases outside the gene matches. Looked up from germline, CDR1 is WNHNN and CDR2 is SYGVQD (reference sequence). The CDR3 runs to 15 residues. The CDR3 DNA is TGCGCCAGCAGTGATAGTCTAGCGGGAAGAGAGGAGCAGTTCTTC. Protein product: CASSDSLAGREEQFF.

This chain joins TRBV2 and TRBJ2-1; TRBD1 is a possible D gene (5 bases). The CDR3 is 12 residues long. V lost 3 bases, J lost 6 bases, and 6 bases lay in between. The germline CDR1 and CDR2 sequences are SNHLY and FYNNEI. The CDR3 loop is CASSDRANEQFF. Written as DNA, the CDR3 is TGTGCCAGCAGTGACAGGGCCAATGAGCAGTTCTTC.

The chain combines TRBV5-4 with TRBJ2-7, with D maybe TRBD1 (6 bases). Germline-derived CDR1 and CDR2 are SGHNT and YYREEE (reference sequence). There are 15 residues in the CDR3. With 0 bases removed from V and 0 bases from J, the gap between germline ends came to 10 bases. For the CDR3, the DNA is TGTGCCAGCAGCTTGGGTGGACAGAGCTCCTACGAGCAGTACTTC. Protein: CASSLGGQSSYEQYF.

This chain connects TRBV25-1 to TRBJ1-1, with D tentatively TRBD1 (6 bases). With 4 bases removed from V and 8 bases from J, the gap between germline ends came to 17 bases. The CDR3 runs 14 residues. Germline CDR1 MGHDK, CDR2 SYGVNS. The CDR3 DNA sequence: TGTGCCAGCAGTGCCACCACAGGGAGAACCGAAGCTTTCTTT. It yields the protein CASSATTGRTEAFF.

The rearrangement links TRBV11-2 to TRBJ2-3; 15 bases agree with TRBD2. The length of the CDR3 is 17 residues. Germline V gives CDR1 SGHAT, CDR2 FQNNGV. The junction had 4 bases not matched to a gene; V was cut back by 4 bases and J by 2 bases. The CDR3 nucleotides read TGTGCCAGCAGCTCCGGGACTAGCGGGAGGTTCACAGATACGCAGTATTTT. Translated: CASSSGTSGRFTDTQYF.

The V gene is TRBV11-3, the J gene TRBJ2-7; 10 bases are shared with TRBD1. V shed 5 bases, J shed 4 bases, and the junction held 5 bases outside the gene matches. This CDR3 contains 14 residues. CDR1 and CDR2 from the germline V gene are SGHNT and YENEEA. CDR3 sequence (DNA): TGTGCCAGCAGCCACCCGGGACAGGGGTACGAGCAGTACTTC. Protein product: CASSHPGQGYEQYF.

The chain recombines TRBV21-1 with TRBJ2-1; the D call of TRBD2 is as the table states it, not checked on the DNA. TRBV21-1 is shown as a pseudogene. The CDR3 has 18 amino acids. CDR3 protein: CASSNHDPALSSYNEQFF. Written as DNA, the CDR3 is TGTGCCAGCAGCAATCACGATCCAGCGTTAAGCTCCTACAATGAGCAGTTCTTC.

The V gene is TRBV6-5, the J gene TRBJ1-1, with a possible D match to TRBD1 (5 bases). Trimming cost V 6 bases and J 5 bases, with 10 bases left between them. The CDR3 totals 12 residues. Germline assignment: CDR1 MNHEY and CDR2 SVGAGI. CDR3 protein: CASSIGETEAFF. CDR3 in DNA: TGTGCCAGCAGCATAGGGGAAACTGAAGCTTTCTTT.

The DNA for the CDR3 is TGTGCCACCAGTGATCCTAGCGGGACTTCCTACAATGAGCAGTTCTTC. Its protein product is CATSDPSGTSYNEQFF. V usage is TRBV24-1 and J usage is TRBJ2-1; TRBD2 matches 9 bases. The CDR3 is 16 residues long. The V and J ends lost 3 bases and 1 base, in that order; junction bases with no gene match: 3. The V gene's germline CDR1 is KGHDR and CDR2 SFDVKD.

This chain uses TRBV12-5 with TRBJ2-3, with a weak D call TRBD1 (6 bases). Looked up from germline, CDR1 is LGHNT and CDR2 is FRNRAP. The CDR3 sequence is 14 residues long. Trimming left V 5 bases short and J 0 bases short, with 9 bases between. The CDR3 bases are TGTGCTAGTGGTCACAGGGCGAGCACAGATACGCAGTATTTT. This codes for CASGHRASTDTQYF.

The chain is built from TRBV5-1 and TRBJ2-7; D gene unclear. V was cut by 1 base and J by 3 bases, with 5 bases left in between. The length of the CDR3 is 12 residues. Germline CDR1 and CDR2: SGHRS and YFSETQ. The CDR3 DNA follows: TGCGCCAGCAGCTTGTCGAGCTACGAGCAGTACTTC. Translation: CASSLSSYEQYF.